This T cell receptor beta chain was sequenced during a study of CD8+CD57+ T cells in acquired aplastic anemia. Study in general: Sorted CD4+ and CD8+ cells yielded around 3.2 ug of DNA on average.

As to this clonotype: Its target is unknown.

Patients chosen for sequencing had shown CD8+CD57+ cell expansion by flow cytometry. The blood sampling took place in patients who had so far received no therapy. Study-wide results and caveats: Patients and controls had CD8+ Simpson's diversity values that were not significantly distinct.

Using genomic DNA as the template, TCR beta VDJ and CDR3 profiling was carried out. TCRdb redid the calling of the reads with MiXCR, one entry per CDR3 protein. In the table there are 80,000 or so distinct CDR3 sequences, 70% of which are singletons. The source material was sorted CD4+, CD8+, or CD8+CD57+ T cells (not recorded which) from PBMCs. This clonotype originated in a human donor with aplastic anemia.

The CDR3 DNA sequence: TGCAGCGTTGAAAAGGGGCACGGGGAGCTGTTTTTT. Protein sequence: CSVEKGHGELFF. The chain recombines TRBV29-1 with TRBJ2-2, with a possible D match to TRBD1 (5 bases). This CDR3 has 12 amino acids. Trimming left V 2 bases short and J 7 bases short, with 8 bases between. CDR1 is SQVTM and CDR2 is ANQGSEA in the germline V gene.